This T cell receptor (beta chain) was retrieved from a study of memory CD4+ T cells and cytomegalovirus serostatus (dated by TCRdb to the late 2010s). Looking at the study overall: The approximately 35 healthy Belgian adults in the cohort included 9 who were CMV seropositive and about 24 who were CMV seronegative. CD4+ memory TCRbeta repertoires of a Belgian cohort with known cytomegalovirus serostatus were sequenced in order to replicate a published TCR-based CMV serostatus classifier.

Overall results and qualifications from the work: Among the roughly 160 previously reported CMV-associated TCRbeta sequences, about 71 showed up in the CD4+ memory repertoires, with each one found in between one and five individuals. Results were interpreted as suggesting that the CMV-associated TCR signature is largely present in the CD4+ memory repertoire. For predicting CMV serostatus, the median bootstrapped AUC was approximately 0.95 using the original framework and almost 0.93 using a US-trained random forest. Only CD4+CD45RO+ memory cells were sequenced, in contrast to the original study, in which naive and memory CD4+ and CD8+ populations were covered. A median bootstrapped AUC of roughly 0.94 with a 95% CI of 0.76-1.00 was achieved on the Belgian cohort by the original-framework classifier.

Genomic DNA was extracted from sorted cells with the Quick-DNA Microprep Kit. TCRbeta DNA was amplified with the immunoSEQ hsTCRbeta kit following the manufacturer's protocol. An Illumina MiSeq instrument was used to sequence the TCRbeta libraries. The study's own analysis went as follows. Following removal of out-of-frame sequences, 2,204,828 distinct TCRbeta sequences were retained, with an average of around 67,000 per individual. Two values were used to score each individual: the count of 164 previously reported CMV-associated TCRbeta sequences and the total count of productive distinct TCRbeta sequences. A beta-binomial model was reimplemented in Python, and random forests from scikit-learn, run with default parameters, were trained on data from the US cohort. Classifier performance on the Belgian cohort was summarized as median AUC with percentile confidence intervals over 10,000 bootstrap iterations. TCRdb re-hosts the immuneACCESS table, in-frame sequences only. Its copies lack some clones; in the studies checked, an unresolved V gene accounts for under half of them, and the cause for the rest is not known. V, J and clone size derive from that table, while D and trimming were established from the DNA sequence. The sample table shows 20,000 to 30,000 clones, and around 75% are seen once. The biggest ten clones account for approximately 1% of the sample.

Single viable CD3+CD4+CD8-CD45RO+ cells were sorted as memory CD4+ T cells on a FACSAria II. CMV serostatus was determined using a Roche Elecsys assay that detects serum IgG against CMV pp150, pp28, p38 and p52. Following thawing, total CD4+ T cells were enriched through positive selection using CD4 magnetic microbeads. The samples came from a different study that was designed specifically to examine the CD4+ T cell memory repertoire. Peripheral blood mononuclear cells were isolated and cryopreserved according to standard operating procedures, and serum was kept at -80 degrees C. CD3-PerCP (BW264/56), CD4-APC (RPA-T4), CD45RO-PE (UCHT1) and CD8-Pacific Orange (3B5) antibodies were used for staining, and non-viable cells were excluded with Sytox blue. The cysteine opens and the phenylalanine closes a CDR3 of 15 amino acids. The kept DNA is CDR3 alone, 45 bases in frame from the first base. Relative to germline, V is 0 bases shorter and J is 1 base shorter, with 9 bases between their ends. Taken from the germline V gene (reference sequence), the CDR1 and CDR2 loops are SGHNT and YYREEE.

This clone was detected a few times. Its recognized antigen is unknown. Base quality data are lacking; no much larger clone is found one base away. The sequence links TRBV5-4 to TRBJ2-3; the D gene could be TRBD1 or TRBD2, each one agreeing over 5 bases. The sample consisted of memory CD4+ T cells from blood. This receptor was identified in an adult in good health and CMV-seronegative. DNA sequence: TGTGCCAGCAGCTTGGCCGGGGCAGGCACAGATACGCAGTATTTT. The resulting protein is CASSLAGAGTDTQYF.